This record concerns one T cell receptor beta chain sequence. Its target is unknown. These data originate in a study of CD8+CD57+ T cells in acquired aplastic anemia. Study as a whole: Sorted CD4+ and CD8+ cell DNA averaged around 3.3 ug.

CDR1 and CDR2 from the germline V gene are SQVTM and ANQGSEA. The ends were cut back, 2 bases at V and 3 bases at J, with 8 bases in the middle. This CDR3 has 13 residues. Whole-study results and caveats: In CD8+ cells, Simpson's diversity showed no significant difference between patients and controls. The number of CD8+ CDR3 sequences shared by patients and controls was approximately 28.

Genomic DNA, serving as template, underwent TCR beta VDJ and CDR3 profiling. TCRdb fed the reads into MiXCR, producing one record per CDR3 protein. The table records roughly 61,000 distinct CDR3 sequences, roughly 58% of them present only once. The V gene is TRBV29-1, the J gene TRBJ2-1, with D possibly matching TRBD2 (6 bases). The receptor comes from a human donor in good health, serving as a control. The sequenced material came from sorted CD4+, CD8+, or CD8+CD57+ T cells (not recorded which) from PBMCs. The DNA for the CDR3 is TGCAGCGTTGAACTAGCGAACTACAATGAGCAGTTCTTC. Its protein product is CSVELANYNEQFF.